This TCR beta chain was observed in a study of blood T cell repertoires in COVID-19. The protocol was immunoSEQ multiplex PCR, while the TCRdb copy is restricted to in-frame clones and leaves out a portion. The sample lists 200,000 to 250,000 clones; approximately 89% were seen once. Germline V gives CDR1 SNHLY, CDR2 FYNNEI. This CDR3 contains 16 residues. Trimming shortened V by 5 bases and J by 4 bases, and 19 bases separated the two germline ends. This rearrangement joins TRBV2 to TRBJ2-3; a possible D gene is TRBD2 (5 bases). The receptor was isolated from a woman aged 30 to 39 who had been exposed to COVID-19. Sample: PBMCs or T cells enriched from blood (not recorded which). The DNA for the CDR3 is TGTGCCAGCAGTCTCCCAAGCGGCCCGAAGGCAGATACGCAGTATTTT. This translates into CASSLPSGPKADTQYF.